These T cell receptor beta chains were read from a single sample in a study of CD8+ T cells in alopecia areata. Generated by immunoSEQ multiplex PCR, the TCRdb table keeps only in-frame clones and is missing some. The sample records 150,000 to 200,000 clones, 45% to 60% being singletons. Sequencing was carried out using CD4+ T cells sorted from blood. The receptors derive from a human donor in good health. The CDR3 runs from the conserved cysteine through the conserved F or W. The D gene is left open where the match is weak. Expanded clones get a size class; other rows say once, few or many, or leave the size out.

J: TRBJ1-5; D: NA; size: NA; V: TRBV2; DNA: TGTGCCAGCAGTGGGGCCCGTCATCAGCCCCAGCATTTT; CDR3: CASSGARHQPQHF
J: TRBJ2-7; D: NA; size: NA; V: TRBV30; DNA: TGTGCAAAAAGAGGGAGGAACGGGGAGTCCTACGAGCAGTACTTC; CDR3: CAKRGRNGESYEQYF
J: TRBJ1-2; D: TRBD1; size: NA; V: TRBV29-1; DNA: TGCAGCGTTGAAGGACAGGGGACAACCAGATCAAACTATGGCTACACCTTC; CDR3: CSVEGQGTTRSNYGYTF
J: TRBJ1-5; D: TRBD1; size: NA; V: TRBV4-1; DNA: TGCGCCAGCAGCCAAGATGACGGACAGGATCAGCCCCAGCATTTT; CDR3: CASSQDDGQDQPQHF
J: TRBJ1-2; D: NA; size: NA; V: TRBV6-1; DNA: TGTGCCAGCAGTGAAGGATATGGCTACACCTTC; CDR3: CASSEGYGYTF
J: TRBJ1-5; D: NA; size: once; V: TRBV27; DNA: TGTGCCAGCAGTCCCAACAACAGGGAACAGCCCCAGCATTTT; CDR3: CASSPNNREQPQHF
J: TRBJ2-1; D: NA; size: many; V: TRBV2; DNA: TGTGCCAGTCAGCCCTACGGGAATGAGCAGTTCTTC; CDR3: CASQPYGNEQFF
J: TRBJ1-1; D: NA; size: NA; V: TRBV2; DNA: TGTGCCAGCAGTAAGCGGACAGCGAACACTGAAGCTTTCTTT; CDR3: CASSKRTANTEAFF
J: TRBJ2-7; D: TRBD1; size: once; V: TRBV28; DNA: TGTGCCAGCAGTTTATTCACAGGGGGACTCTACGAGCAGTACTTC; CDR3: CASSLFTGGLYEQYF
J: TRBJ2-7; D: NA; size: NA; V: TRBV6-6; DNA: TGTGCCAGCAGGGACCTCTACGAGCAGTACTTC; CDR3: CASRDLYEQYF
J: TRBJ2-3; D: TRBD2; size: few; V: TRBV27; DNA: TGTGCCAGCAGTCTTCGCGGGGGTAGCACAGATACGCAGTATTTT; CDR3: CASSLRGGSTDTQYF
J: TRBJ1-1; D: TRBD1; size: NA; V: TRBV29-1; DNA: TGCAGCGTTGGGACAGGACTTATGAACACTGAAGCTTTCTTT; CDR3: CSVGTGLMNTEAFF
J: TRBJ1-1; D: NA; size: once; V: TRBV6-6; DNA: TGTGCCAGCAGTTACGGCTGGAACACTGAAGCTTTCTTT; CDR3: CASSYGWNTEAFF
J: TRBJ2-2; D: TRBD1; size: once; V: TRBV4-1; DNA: TGCGCCAGCAGCCACCACTGGACAGGCGAGACCGGGGAGCTGTTTTTT; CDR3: CASSHHWTGETGELFF
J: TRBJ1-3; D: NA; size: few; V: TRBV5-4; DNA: TGTGCCAGCAGTATCGGGGCTGGAAACACCATATATTTT; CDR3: CASSIGAGNTIYF
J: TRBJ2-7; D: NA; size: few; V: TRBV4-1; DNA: TGCGCCAGCAGCCAAGGTCGTGCGGGCCAGGGCGAGCAGTACTTC; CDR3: CASSQGRAGQGEQYF
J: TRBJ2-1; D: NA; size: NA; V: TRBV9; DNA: TGTGCCAGCAGCGTGGAGACCGGCGGGGAGCAGTTCTTC; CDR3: CASSVETGGEQFF
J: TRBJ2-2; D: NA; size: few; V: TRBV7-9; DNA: TGTGCCAGCACCGAGGGCGGGAACACCGGGGAGCTGTTTTTT; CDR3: CASTEGGNTGELFF
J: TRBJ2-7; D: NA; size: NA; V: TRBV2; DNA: TGTGCCAGCAGTAGCCGGGACGGCCCCTACGAGCAGTACTTC; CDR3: CASSSRDGPYEQYF
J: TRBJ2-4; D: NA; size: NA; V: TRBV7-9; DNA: TGTGCCAGCAGCTTGAGACTGGGGAACATTCAGTACTTC; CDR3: CASSLRLGNIQYF
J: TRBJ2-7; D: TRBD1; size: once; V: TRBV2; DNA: TGTGCCAGCAGGGACAGGGGGCGGGGGGCCGAGCAGTACTTC; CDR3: CASRDRGRGAEQYF
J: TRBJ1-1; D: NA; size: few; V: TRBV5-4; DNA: TGTGCCAGCAGCCACCCCGGGACTCCGGCTTTCTTT; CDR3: CASSHPGTPAFF
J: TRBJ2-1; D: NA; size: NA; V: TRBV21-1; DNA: TGTGCCAGCAGCAACCGTTCGAGGGGGTTCACCTACAATGAGCAGTTCTTC; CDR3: CASSNRSRGFTYNEQFF
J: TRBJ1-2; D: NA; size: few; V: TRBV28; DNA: TGTGCCACCGACCCCCTCAGAGGTCGTGGCTACACCTTC; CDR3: CATDPLRGRGYTF
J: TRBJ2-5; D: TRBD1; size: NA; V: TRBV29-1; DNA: TGCAGCGCTGCGACAGGGGCCGTAACCGAGACCCAGTACTTC; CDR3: CSAATGAVTETQYF
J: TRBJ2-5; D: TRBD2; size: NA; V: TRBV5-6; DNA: TGTGCCAGCGTCGGACTAGCTGTACAAGAGACCCAGTACTTC; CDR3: CASVGLAVQETQYF
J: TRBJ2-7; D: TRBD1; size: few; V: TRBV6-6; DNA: TGTGCCAGCAGCCACGGACAGGGGAGGCCTTGGCAGTACTTC; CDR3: CASSHGQGRPWQYF
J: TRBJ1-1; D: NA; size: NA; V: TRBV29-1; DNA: TGCAGCTATGAGGGACTGGCGACTAAAGCTTTCTTT; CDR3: CSYEGLATKAFF